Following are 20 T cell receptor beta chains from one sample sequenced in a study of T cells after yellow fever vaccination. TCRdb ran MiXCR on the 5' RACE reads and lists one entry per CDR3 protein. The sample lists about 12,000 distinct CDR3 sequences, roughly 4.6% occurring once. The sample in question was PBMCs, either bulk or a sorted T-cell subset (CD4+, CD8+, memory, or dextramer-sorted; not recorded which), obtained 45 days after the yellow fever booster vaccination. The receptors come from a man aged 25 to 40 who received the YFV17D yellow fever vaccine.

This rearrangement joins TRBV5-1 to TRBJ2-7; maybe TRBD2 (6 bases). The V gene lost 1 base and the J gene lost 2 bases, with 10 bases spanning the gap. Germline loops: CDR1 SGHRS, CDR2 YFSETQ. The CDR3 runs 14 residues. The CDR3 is CASSLTSPTYEQYF. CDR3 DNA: TGCGCCAGCAGCTTGACTAGCCCAACCTACGAGCAGTACTTC. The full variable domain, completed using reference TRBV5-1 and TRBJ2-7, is KAGVTQTPRYLIKTRGQQVTLSCSPISGHRSVSWYQQTPGQGLQFLFEYFSETQRNKGNFPGRFSGRQFSNSRSEMNVSTLELGDSALYLCASSLTSPTYEQYFGPGTRLTVT.

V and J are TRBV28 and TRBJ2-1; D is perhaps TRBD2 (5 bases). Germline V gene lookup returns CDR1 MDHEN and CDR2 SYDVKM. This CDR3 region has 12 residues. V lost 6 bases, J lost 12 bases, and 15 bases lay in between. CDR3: CASRPPGAGQFF. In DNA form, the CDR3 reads TGTGCCAGCAGGCCCCCGGGCGCGGGGCAGTTCTTC.

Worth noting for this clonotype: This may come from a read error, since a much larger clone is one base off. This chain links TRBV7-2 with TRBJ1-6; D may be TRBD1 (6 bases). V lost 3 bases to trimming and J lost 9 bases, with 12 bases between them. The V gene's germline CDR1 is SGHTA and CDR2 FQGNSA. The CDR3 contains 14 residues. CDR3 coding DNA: TGTGCCAGCAGCTTGGCAGGGGTTTCTTCACCCCTCCACTTT. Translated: CASSLAGVSSPLHF.

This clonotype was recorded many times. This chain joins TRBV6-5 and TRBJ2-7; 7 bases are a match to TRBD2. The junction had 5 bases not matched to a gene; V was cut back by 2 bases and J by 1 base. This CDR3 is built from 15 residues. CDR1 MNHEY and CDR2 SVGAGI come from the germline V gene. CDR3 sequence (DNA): TGTGCCAGCAGTTACGTGACGGGAGGTTCCTACGAGCAGTACTTC. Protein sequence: CASSYVTGGSYEQYF.

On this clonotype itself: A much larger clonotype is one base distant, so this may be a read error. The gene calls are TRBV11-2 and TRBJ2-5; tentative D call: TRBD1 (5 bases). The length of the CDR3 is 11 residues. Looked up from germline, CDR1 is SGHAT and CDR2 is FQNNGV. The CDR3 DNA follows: TGTGACAGCAGCATCACAGGGACCCAGTACTTC. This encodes CDSSITGTQYF.

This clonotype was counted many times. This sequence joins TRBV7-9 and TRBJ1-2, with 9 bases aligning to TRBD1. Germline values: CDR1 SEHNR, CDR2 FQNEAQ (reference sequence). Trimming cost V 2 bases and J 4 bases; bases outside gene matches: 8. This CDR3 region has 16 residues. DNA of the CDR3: TGTGCCAGCAGCTTAACGGGACAGGGACGGCTCTATGGCTACACCTTC. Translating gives CASSLTGQGRLYGYTF.

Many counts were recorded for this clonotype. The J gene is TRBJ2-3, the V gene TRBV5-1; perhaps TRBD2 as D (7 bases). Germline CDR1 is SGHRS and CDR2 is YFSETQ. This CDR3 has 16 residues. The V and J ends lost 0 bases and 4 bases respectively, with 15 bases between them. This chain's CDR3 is CASSLGGGSGSDTQYF. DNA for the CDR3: TGCGCCAGCAGCTTGGGGGGGGGCAGCGGTTCAGATACGCAGTATTTT.

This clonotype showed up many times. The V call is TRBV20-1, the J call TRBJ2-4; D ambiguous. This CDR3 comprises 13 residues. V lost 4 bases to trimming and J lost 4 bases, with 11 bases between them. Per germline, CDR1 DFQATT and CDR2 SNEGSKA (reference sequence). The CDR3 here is CSATWVRKNIQYF. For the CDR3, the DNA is TGCAGTGCTACCTGGGTCCGGAAAAACATTCAGTACTTC.

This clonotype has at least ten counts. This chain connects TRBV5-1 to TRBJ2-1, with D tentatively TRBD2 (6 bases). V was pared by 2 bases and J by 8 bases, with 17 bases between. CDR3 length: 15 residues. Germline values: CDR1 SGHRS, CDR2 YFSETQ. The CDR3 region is CASSFGSPRYDEQFF. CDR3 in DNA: TGCGCCAGCAGCTTCGGGAGCCCACGGTACGATGAGCAGTTCTTC.

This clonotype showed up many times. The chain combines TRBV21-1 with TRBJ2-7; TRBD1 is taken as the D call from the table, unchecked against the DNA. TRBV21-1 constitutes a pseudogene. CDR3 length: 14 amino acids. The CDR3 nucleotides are TGTGCCAGCAGCAAGTTGTGGGGGCGGAACGAGCAGTACTTC. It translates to CASSKLWGRNEQYF.

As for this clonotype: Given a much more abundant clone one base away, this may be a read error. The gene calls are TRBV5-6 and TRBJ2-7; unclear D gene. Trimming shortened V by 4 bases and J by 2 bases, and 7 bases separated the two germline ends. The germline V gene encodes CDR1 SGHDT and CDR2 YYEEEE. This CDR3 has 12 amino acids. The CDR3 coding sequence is TGTGCCAGCAGCAACTCTCCCTACGAGCAGTACTTC. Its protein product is CASSNSPYEQYF.

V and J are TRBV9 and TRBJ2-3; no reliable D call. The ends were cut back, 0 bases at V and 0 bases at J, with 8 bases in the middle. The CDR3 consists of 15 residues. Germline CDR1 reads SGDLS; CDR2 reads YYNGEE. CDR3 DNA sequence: TGTGCCAGCAGCGTAGGGGCTACCAGCACAGATACGCAGTATTTT. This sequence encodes CASSVGATSTDTQYF.

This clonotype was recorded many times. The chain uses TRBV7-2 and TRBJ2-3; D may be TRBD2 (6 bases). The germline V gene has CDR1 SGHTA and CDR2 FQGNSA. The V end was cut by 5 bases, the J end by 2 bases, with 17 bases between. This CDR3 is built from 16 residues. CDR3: CASSVTGVGATDTQYF. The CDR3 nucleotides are TGTGCCAGCAGCGTTACGGGAGTAGGTGCCACAGATACGCAGTATTTT. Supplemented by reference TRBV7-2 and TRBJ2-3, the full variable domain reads GAGVSQSPSNKVTEKGKDVELRCDPISGHTALYWYRQSLGQGLEFLIYFQGNSAPDKSGLPSDRFSAERTGGSVSTLTIQRTQQEDSAVYLCASSVTGVGATDTQYFGPGTRLTVL.

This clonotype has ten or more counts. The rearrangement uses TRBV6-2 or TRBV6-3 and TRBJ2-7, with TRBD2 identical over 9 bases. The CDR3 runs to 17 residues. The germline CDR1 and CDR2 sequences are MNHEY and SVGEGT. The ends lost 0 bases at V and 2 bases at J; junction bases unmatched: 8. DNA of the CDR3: TGTGCCAGCAGTTACTCGCCTCATCCTAGCGGGGCCTACGAGCAGTACTTC. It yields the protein CASSYSPHPSGAYEQYF.

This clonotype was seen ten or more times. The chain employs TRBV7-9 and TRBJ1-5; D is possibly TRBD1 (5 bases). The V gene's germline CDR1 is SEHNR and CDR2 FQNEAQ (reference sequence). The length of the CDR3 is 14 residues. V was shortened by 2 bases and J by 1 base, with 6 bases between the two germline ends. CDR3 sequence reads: CASSLRGSNQPQHF. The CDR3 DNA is TGTGCCAGCAGCTTACGGGGGAGCAATCAGCCCCAGCATTTT.

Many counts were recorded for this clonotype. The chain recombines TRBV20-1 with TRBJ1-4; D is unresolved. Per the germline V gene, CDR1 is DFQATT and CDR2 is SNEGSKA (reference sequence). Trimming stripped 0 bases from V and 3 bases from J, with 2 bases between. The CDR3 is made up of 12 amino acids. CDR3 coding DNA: TGCAGTGCTAGAGAGTCTAATGAAAAACTGTTTTTT. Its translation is CSARESNEKLFF.

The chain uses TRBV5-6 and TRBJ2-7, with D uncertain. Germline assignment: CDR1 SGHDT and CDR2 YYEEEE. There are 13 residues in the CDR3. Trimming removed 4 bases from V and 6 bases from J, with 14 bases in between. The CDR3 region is CASSPGPLGEQYF. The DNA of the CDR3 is TGTGCCAGCAGCCCCGGGCCACTCGGCGAGCAGTACTTC.

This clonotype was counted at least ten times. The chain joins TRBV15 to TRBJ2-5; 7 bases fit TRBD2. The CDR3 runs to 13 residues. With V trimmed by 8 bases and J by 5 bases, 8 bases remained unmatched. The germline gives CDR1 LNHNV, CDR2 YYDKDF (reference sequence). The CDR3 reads CATRTREVETQYF. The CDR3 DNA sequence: TGTGCCACCCGTACACGGGAGGTGGAGACCCAGTACTTC.

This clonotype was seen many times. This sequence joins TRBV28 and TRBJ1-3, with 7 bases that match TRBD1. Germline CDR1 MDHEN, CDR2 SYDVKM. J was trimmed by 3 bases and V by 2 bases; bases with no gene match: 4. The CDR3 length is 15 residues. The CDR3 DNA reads TGTGCCAGCAGTTTAGCCGACAGGGTTGGAAACACCATATATTTT. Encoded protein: CASSLADRVGNTIYF. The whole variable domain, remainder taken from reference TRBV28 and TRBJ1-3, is DVKVTQSSRYLVKRTGEKVFLECVQDMDHENMFWYRQDPGLGLRLIYFSYDVKMKEKGDIPEGYSVSREKKERFSLILESASTNQTSMYLCASSLADRVGNTIYFGEGSWLTVV.

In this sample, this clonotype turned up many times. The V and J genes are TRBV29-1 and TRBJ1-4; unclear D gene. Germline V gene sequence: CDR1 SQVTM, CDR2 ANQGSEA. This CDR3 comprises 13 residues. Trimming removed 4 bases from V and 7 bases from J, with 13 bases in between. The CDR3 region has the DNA TGCAGCGTTGTGGGGAAGAGCGGTGAAAAACTGTTTTTT. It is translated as CSVVGKSGEKLFF.